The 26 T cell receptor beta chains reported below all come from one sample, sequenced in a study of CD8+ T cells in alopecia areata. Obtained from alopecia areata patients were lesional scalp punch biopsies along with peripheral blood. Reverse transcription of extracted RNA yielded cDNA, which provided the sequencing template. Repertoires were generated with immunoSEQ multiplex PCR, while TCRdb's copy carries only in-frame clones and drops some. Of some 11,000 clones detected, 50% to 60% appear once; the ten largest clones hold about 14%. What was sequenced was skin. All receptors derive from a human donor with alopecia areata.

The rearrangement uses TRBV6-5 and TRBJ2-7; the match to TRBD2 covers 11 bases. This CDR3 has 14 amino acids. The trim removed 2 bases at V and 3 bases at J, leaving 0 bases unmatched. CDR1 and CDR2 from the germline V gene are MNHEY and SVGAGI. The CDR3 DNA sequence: TGTGCCAGCAGTTACGGACTAGCGGGCTACGAGCAGTACTTC. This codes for CASSYGLAGYEQYF.

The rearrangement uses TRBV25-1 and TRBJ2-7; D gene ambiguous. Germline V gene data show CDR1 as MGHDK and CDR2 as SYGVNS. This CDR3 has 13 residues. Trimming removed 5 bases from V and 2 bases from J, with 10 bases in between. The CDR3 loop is CASSPRATYEQYF. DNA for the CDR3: TGTGCCAGCAGTCCACGGGCGACCTACGAGCAGTACTTC.

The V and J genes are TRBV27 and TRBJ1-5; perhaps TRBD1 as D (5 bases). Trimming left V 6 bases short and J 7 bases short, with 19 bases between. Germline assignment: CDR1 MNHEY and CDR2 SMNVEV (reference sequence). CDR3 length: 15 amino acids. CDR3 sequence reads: CASSPGRNGAQPQHF. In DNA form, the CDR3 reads TGTGCCAGCAGCCCGGGACGAAACGGGGCGCAGCCCCAGCATTTT.

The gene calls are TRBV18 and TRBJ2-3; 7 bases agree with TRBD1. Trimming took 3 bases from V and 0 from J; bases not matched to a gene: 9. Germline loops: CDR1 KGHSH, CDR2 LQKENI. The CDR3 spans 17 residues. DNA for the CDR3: TGTGCCAGCTCACCTTCATCGAGGGGGCAGAGCACAGATACGCAGTATTTT. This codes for CASSPSSRGQSTDTQYF.

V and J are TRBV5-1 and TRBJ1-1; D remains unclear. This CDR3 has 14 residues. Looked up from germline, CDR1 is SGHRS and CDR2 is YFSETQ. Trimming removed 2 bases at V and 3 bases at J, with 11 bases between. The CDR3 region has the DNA TGCGCCAGCAGCTTCGGTGGTGGGGACACTGAAGCTTTCTTT. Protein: CASSFGGGDTEAFF.

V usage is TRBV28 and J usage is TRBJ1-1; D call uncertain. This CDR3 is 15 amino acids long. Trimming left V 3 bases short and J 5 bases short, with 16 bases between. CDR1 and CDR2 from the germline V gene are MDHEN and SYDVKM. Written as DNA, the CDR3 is TGTGCCAGCAGTTTCCCCGGTGTAGGGATAACTGAAGCTTTCTTT. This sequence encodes CASSFPGVGITEAFF.

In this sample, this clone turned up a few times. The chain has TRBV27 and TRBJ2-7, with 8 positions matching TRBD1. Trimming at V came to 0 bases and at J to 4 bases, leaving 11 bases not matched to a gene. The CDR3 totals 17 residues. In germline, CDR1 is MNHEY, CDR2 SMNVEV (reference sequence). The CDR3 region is CASSLSTGQGLSYEQYF. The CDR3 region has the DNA TGTGCCAGCAGTTTATCAACCGGACAGGGCCTTTCTTACGAGCAGTACTTC.

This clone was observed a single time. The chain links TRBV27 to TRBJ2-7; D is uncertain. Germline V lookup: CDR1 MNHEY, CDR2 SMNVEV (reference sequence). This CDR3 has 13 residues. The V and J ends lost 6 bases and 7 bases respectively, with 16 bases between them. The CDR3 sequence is CASSNPERVEQYF. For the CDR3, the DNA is TGTGCCAGCAGCAACCCGGAAAGGGTTGAGCAGTACTTC.

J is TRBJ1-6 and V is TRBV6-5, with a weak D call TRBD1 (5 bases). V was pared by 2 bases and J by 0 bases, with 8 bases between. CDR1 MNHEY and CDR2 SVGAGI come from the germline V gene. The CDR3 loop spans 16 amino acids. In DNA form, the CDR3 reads TGTGCCAGCAGTTACGGGGGGGGCTCCTATAATTCACCCCTCCACTTT. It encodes CASSYGGGSYNSPLHF.

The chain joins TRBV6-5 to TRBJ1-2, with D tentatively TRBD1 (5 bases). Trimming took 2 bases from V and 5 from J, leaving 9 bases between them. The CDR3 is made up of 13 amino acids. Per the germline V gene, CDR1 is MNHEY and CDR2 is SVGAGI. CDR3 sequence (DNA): TGTGCCAGCAGTTACGATGGGGGGTATGGCTACACCTTC. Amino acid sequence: CASSYDGGYGYTF.

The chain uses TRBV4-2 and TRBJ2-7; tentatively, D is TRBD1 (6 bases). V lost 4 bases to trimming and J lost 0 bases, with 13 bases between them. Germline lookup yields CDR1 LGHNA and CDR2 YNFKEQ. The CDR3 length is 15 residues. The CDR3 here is CASSRQTGSSYEQYF. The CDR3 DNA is TGTGCCAGCAGCCGCCAGACAGGTAGCTCCTACGAGCAGTACTTC.

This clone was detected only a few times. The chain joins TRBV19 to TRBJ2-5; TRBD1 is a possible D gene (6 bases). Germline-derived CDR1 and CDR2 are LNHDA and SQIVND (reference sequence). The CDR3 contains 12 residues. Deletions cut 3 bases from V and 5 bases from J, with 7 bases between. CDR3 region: CASSMRGETQYF. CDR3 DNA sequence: TGTGCCAGTAGTATGAGGGGGGAGACCCAGTACTTC.

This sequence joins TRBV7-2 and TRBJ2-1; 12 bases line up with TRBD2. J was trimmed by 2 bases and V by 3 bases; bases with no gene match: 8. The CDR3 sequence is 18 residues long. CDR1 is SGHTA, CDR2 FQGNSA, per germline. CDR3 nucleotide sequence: TGTGCCAGCAGCTTCCGAAAAGGACTAGCGGGGACCTACAATGAGCAGTTCTTC. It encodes CASSFRKGLAGTYNEQFF.

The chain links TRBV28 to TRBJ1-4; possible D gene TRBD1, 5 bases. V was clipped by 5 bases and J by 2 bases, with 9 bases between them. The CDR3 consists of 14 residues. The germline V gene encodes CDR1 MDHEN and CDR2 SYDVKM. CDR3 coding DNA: TGTGCCAGCAGTGTGGGGGTGACTAATGAAAAACTGTTTTTT. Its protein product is CASSVGVTNEKLFF.

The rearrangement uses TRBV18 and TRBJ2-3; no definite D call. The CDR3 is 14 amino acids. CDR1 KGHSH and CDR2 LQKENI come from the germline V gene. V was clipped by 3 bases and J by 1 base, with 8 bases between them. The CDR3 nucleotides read TGTGCCAGCTCACCGACGCAGGGCACAGATACGCAGTATTTT. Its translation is CASSPTQGTDTQYF.

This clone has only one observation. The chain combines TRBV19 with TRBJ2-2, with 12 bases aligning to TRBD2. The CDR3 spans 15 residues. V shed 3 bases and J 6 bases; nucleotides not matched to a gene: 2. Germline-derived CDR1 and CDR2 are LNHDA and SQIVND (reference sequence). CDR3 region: CASSIASGGAGELFF. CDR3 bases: TGTGCCAGTAGTATCGCTAGCGGGGGGGCCGGGGAGCTGTTTTTT.

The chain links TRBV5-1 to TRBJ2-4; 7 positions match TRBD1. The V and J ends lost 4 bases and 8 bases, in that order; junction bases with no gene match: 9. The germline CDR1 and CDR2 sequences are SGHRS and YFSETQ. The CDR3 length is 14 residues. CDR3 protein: CASSRRQGVDIQYF. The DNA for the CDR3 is TGCGCCAGCAGCAGACGACAGGGAGTGGACATTCAGTACTTC.

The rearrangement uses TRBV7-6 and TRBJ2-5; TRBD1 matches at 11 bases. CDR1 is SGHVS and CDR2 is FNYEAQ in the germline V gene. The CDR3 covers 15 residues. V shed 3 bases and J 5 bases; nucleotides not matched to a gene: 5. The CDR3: CASSFTGTGGETQYF. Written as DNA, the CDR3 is TGTGCCAGCAGCTTCACCGGGACAGGGGGGGAGACCCAGTACTTC.

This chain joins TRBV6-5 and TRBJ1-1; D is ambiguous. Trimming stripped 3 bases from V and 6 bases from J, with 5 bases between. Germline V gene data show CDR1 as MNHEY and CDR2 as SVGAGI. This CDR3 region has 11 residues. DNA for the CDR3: TGTGCCAGCAGTTATGGGGCTGAAGCTTTCTTT. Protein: CASSYGAEAFF.

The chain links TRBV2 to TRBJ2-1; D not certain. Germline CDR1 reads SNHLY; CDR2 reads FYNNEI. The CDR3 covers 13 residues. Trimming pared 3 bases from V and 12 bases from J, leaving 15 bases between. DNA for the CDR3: TGTGCCAGCAGTGACAGTGGTACAATGAGGCAGTTCTTC. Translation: CASSDSGTMRQFF.

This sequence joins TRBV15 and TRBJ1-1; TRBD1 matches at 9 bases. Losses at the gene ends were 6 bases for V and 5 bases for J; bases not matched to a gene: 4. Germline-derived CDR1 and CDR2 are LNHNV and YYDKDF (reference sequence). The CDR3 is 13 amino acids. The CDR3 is CATRRDRVTEAFF. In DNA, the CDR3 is TGTGCCACCAGACGGGACAGGGTGACTGAAGCTTTCTTT.

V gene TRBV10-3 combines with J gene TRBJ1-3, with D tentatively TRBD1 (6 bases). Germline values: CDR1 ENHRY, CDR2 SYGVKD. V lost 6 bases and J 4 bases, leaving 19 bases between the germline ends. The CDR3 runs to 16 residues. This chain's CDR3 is CAIRASTGTSGNTIYF. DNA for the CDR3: TGTGCCATCAGGGCCAGCACAGGGACGTCGGGAAACACCATATATTTT.

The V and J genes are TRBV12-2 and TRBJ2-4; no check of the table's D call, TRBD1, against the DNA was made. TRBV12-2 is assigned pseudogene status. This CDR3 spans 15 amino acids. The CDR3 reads CASTQTALAKNIQYF. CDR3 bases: TGTGCCAGCACCCAGACAGCACTAGCCAAAAACATTCAGTACTTC.

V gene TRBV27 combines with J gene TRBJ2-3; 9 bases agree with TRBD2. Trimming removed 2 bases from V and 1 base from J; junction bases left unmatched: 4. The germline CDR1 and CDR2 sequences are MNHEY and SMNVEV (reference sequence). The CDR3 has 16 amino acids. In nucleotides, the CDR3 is TGTGCCAGCAGTTTAATAGCGGGAGAGGGCACAGATACGCAGTATTTT. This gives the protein CASSLIAGEGTDTQYF.

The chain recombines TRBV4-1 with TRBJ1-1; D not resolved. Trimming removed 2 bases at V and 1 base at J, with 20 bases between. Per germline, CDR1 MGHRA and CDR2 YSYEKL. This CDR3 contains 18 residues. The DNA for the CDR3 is TGCGCCAGCAGCCAAAGAAGATTATGGAGCCGGGAGAACACTGAAGCTTTCTTT. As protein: CASSQRRLWSRENTEAFF.

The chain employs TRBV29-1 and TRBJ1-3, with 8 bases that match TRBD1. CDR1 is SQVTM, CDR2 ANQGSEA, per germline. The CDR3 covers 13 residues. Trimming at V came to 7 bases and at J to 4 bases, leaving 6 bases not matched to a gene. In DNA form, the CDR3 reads TGCAGCGCCCAGGGGGCGGTAGGAAACACCATATATTTT. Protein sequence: CSAQGAVGNTIYF.